This entry lists 8 T cell receptor beta chains sequenced from one sample in a study of T cell responses to AZD1222 COVID-19 vaccine. The data were produced by immunoSEQ multiplex PCR, yet TCRdb's version contains in-frame clones alone and is incomplete. The sample has 120,000 to 150,000 clones; roughly nine tenths are singletons. The sample consisted of peripheral blood, taken on day 0 of AZD1222 vaccination. Every receptor here comes from an adult in good health.

The chain uses TRBV25-1 and TRBJ2-7; TRBD2 aligns across 9 bases. The germline gives CDR1 MGHDK, CDR2 SYGVNS. V shed 6 bases and J 5 bases; nucleotides not matched to a gene: 5. This CDR3 has 13 amino acids. The CDR3 loop reads CASRVSGSNEQYF. CDR3 nucleotides: TGTGCCAGCAGAGTTAGCGGGAGCAACGAGCAGTACTTC.

This chain uses TRBV19 with TRBJ1-5; D remains unclear. Per germline, CDR1 LNHDA and CDR2 SQIVND (reference sequence). CDR3 length: 16 residues. V dropped 3 bases and J dropped 6 bases, with 18 bases sitting between them. The CDR3 loop reads CASSMMGSRRGQPQHF. CDR3 DNA: TGTGCCAGTAGTATGATGGGGTCCAGGAGAGGTCAGCCCCAGCATTTT.

This sequence joins TRBV6-5 and TRBJ2-1; 15 bases fit TRBD2. Trimming cost V 2 bases and J 9 bases; bases outside gene matches: 5. The CDR3 is 16 residues long. The V gene's germline CDR1 is MNHEY and CDR2 SVGAGI. The CDR3 DNA is TGTGCCAGCAGTTACGCCGGACTAGCGGGAGGGGGTGAGCAGTTCTTC. This sequence encodes CASSYAGLAGGGEQFF.

Points on this clone: One junction end does not reproduce the germline sequence, and a read error may be involved. The CDR3 spells CASSSRDRGTTIYF. The CDR3 DNA follows: TGTGCCAGCAGCTCCCGGGACAGGGGAACCACCATATATTTT. This chain joins TRBV5-4 and TRBJ1-3, with 10 nucleotides matching TRBD1. This CDR3 spans 14 amino acids. Germline V lookup: CDR1 SGHNT, CDR2 YYREEE (reference sequence).

The V gene is TRBV6-5, the J gene TRBJ2-7; 7 bases align to TRBD2. V trimming: 6 bases; J trimming: 2 bases; junction bases outside the gene matches: 7. This CDR3 has 14 residues. Germline values: CDR1 MNHEY, CDR2 SVGAGI. This chain's CDR3 is CASRATSSTYEQYF. CDR3 nucleotide sequence: TGTGCCAGCAGGGCGACTAGCTCCACCTACGAGCAGTACTTC.

The chain carries TRBV23-1 and TRBJ1-1; D might be TRBD1 (5 bases). TRBV23-1 is filed as an ORF, its function uncertain. V lost 9 bases and J lost 4, with 21 bases in between. This CDR3 is 15 amino acids long. This CDR3 is CARKRPGEECTEAFF. The CDR3, as DNA: TGCGCCAGAAAGCGCCCGGGGGAAGAGTGCACTGAAGCTTTCTTT.

The J gene is TRBJ2-1, the V gene TRBV14; D gene ambiguous. Germline V gene lookup returns CDR1 SGHDN and CDR2 FVKESK. CDR3 size: 14 residues. The germline V and J ends were trimmed by 4 bases and 3 bases, with 10 bases remaining between them. The CDR3 region has the DNA TGTGCCAGCAGCCGCAGTTCCAACTACAATGAGCAGTTCTTC. Translation gives CASSRSSNYNEQFF.

The chain couples TRBV27 to TRBJ2-7; 9 positions agree with TRBD1. CDR1 and CDR2 from the germline V gene are MNHEY and SMNVEV (reference sequence). The CDR3 sequence is 15 residues long. Losses at the gene ends were 5 bases for V and 3 bases for J; bases not matched to a gene: 8. CDR3 sequence reads: CASSPPGTGYYEQYF. In DNA form, the CDR3 reads TGTGCCAGCAGTCCCCCCGGGACAGGGTACTACGAGCAGTACTTC.